Listed below are T cell receptor beta chains from one sample, sequenced in a study of regulatory T cells in long-lasting Graves disease. MiXCR, applied by TCRdb to the multiplex PCR reads, yields one record per CDR3 protein. The table lists about 350,000 distinct CDR3 sequences, roughly a sixth of them singletons, with 25% to 30% in the top ten. This sample was shared with a second study, whose subject was T cells in Graves' hyperthyroidism and ophthalmopathy.

Sequencing used peripheral blood mononuclear cells (PBMCs), obtained at new diagnosis, from a patient treated with antithyroid drugs. The receptor source for this set is a man aged 35-49 years with Graves disease. Each CDR3 is given with its conserved first and last residue. Fields, in order: V gene, clone size, CDR3 protein. Expanded clones are given a class, and other clones once, few, many or no size at all.

TRBV20-1 NA CSARDTGDANYGYTF
TRBV11-3 many CASSFPGGPQPQHF
TRBV4-1 few CASSHGQGGTQYF
TRBV12-3/TRBV12-4 many CASSQGLAGGVETQYF
TRBV9 many CASSPGLNTEAFF
TRBV7-9 many CASSGVGGWGVYEQYF
TRBV28 many CASSLAAAAPNTGELFF
TRBV3-1 many CASSHTDRGSYNEQFF
TRBV5-1 many CASSPRSSRQETQYF
TRBV11-1 NA CASSLRRGRTDEQYF
TRBV20-1 many CSASRTSFVETQYF
TRBV29-1 many CSVDSPTGSGELFF
TRBV7-9 NA CASSLARGVSSNQPQHF
TRBV15 many CATSRGGVGSNTQYF
TRBV28 many CASTYGDRSPSEQYF
TRBV4-1 NA CASSQERGDYNEQFF
TRBV6-2/TRBV6-3 NA CASSPVAGYTDTQYF
TRBV5-1 NA CATKIQWPTASPLHF
TRBV3-1 NA CASSLAGQGRTDTQYF
TRBV7-6 few CASSFFGGGRTDTQYF
TRBV9 few CASSVDPHAQANTGELFF
TRBV10-3 many CAISEPASYEQYF
TRBV28 many CASRRGQLRQPQHF
TRBV2 many CASSPDSLLPLHF
TRBV27 many CASSLPSGANVLTF
TRBV2 NA CASSDGGGRDERYF
TRBV7-3 few CASSPSGTGGYGYTF
TRBV3-1 many CASSQDQQGTYEQYF
TRBV18 few CASSPSIARARSTEAFF
TRBV5-1 few CASSEGQARGNTIYF
TRBV27 many CASSLYHGQPQHF
TRBV12-3/TRBV12-4 many CASSFGGSGELFF
TRBV4-1 NA CASSQDVSSYNEQFF
TRBV11-2 few CASSLASNSPLHF
TRBV7-9 few CASSLARLSTGELFF
TRBV3-1 NA CASSQDPLRGHADTQYF
TRBV4-1 NA CASSQEGSWELFF
TRBV4-1 many CASNNRGNTDTQYF